Here is one T cell receptor beta chain with its context. The target antigen is unknown. This entry comes from a study of T cell repertoires in cytomegalovirus infection. TCRdb recomputed calls from the reads with MiXCR, one row per CDR3 protein. The sample has approximately 910,000 distinct CDR3 sequences; roughly 30% are singletons. Unmatched junction bases numbered 11, after V lost 6 bases and J lost 1 base. In germline, CDR1 is MNHEY, CDR2 SVGEGT. The CDR3 contains 16 residues. The chain employs TRBV6-2 or TRBV6-3 and TRBJ1-1; 7 bases are shared with TRBD1. This receptor was taken from a human donor in good health (CMV status not recorded). Some clones in this sample may be carry-over from other donors' samples. The sample here was cultured CD8+ T cells from PBMCs, taken from culture after CMV antigen stimulation. Written as DNA, the CDR3 is TGTGCCAGCAGGAGAGGGACAGAGCTCTCGAACACTGAAGCTTTCTTT. Translating it yields CASRRGTELSNTEAFF.